This T cell receptor beta chain was retrieved from a study of T cells after yellow fever vaccination. About this clonotype: Mismatch with germline at one junction end may stem from a read error.

Template switching by 5'RACE produced TCR cDNA, adding a universal primer site and UMIs. TCRdb re-called the 5' RACE reads with MiXCR, one entry per CDR3 protein. The data contain a few hundred thousand distinct CDR3 sequences, about 7.1% of them singletons. From germline, CDR1 is DFQATT and CDR2 SNEGSKA (reference sequence). This CDR3 spans 18 amino acids. This TCR derives from a man aged 25-40 years who received the YFV17D yellow fever vaccine. The genes are TRBV20-1 and TRBJ2-1, with 16 nucleotides matching TRBD2. Sequenced here: CD4+ T cells sorted from PBMCs, sampled 15 days after the yellow fever booster vaccination. The CDR3 spells CCARGDPGLAGGGNEQFF. The CDR3 DNA reads TGCTGTGCTAGAGGGGACCCGGGACTAGCGGGAGGGGGGAATGAGCAGTTCTTC.